Shown below are 30 T cell receptor beta chains from a single sample sequenced in a study of cytomegalovirus exposure and HLA in healthy donors. 13 Jbeta primers and 60 Vbeta primers were used for the PCR. Measured with immunoSEQ multiplex PCR; TCRdb has only the in-frame clones, and not every one. The table lists approximately 140,000 clones, approximately 84% of them singletons. Sequencing was done on a sample of PBMCs. All receptors come from a woman in her thirties or forties in good health and CMV-seronegative.

The table lists this clone with a count of one. The chain carries TRBV7-6 and TRBJ2-7; D may be TRBD2 (5 bases). With 2 bases removed from V and 2 bases from J, the gap between germline ends came to 19 bases. Germline lookup yields CDR1 SGHVS and CDR2 FNYEAQ. The CDR3 covers 17 residues. The DNA for the CDR3 is TGTGCCAGCAGCTTACTCAAGGACTCTGGTGCCACCTACGAGCAGTACTTC. Protein product: CASSLLKDSGATYEQYF.

This clone was seen only a few times. The chain is built from TRBV28 and TRBJ1-2; 11 bases fit TRBD1. This CDR3 has 15 amino acids. After removal of 4 bases from V and 6 bases from J, the junction contained 7 bases not matched to a gene. Germline V gene data show CDR1 as MDHEN and CDR2 as SYDVKM. The CDR3 loop is CASSSPGQGDDGYTF. In nucleotides, the CDR3 is TGTGCCAGCAGTTCCCCGGGACAGGGGGACGATGGCTACACCTTC.

The genes are TRBV28 and TRBJ2-5; D may be TRBD2 (7 bases). The CDR3 runs 15 residues. V lost 7 bases, J lost 5 bases, and 20 bases lay in between. Germline loops: CDR1 MDHEN, CDR2 SYDVKM. CDR3 sequence reads: CASTKGGGGRETQYF. The DNA for the CDR3 is TGTGCCAGCACCAAAGGGGGGGGCGGCCGCGAGACCCAGTACTTC.

This clone was observed a single time. The rearrangement links TRBV14 to TRBJ2-1, with D perhaps matching TRBD2 (5 bases). CDR1 and CDR2 (germline): SGHDN, FVKESK. The CDR3 is 13 amino acids. V was cut by 4 bases and J by 2 bases, with 6 bases left in between. CDR3 in amino acids: CASSPGTYNEQFF. CDR3 DNA sequence: TGTGCCAGCAGCCCGGGGACCTACAATGAGCAGTTCTTC.

The J gene is TRBJ1-5, the V gene TRBV2; 8 bases map to TRBD1. J was trimmed by 4 bases and V by 6 bases; bases with no gene match: 8. This CDR3 is built from 15 residues. Germline-derived CDR1 and CDR2 are SNHLY and FYNNEI. As DNA, the CDR3 is TGTGCCAGCAGGGGCAGGGGGCCGGGTAATCAGCCCCAGCATTTT. Encoded protein: CASRGRGPGNQPQHF.

This clone has only one observation. The chain links TRBV19 to TRBJ2-3; 7 nucleotides match TRBD1. The CDR3 consists of 14 residues. Per germline, CDR1 LNHDA and CDR2 SQIVND (reference sequence). Unmatched junction bases numbered 4, after V lost 4 bases and J lost 3 bases. The CDR3: CASSNRGRTDTQYF. The CDR3 DNA reads TGTGCCAGTAGTAACAGGGGTCGGACAGATACGCAGTATTTT.

This chain uses TRBV27 with TRBJ1-3, with 7 positions matching TRBD1. V shed 3 bases, J shed 6 bases, and the junction held 2 bases outside the gene matches. There are 13 residues in the CDR3. Per germline, CDR1 MNHEY and CDR2 SMNVEV (reference sequence). DNA for the CDR3: TGTGCCAGCAGTTTGACAGGGTCAAACACCATATATTTT. Its protein product is CASSLTGSNTIYF.

V is TRBV5-1 and J is TRBJ1-2; a possible D gene is TRBD1 (6 bases). Trimming cost V 6 bases and J 0 bases, with 15 bases left between them. CDR1 and CDR2 (germline): SGHRS, YFSETQ. The CDR3 sequence is 15 residues long. CDR3 in DNA: TGCGCCAGCACCACCGCAACAGGGACTAACTATGGCTACACCTTC. Translation gives CASTTATGTNYGYTF.

This chain uses TRBV18 with TRBJ2-2; 11 nucleotides line up with TRBD2. With 6 bases clipped from V and 4 bases from J, the junction kept 7 bases outside the gene matches. Per germline, CDR1 KGHSH and CDR2 LQKENI. This CDR3 has 16 amino acids. CDR3 bases: TGTGCCAGCTCCCCCGGACTAGCGGGCACCACCGGGGAGCTGTTTTTT. Protein: CASSPGLAGTTGELFF.

CDR3 in amino acids: CASSVSFGTGELFF. The CDR3 DNA follows: TGTGCCAGCAGCGTTAGCTTCGGGACCGGGGAGCTGTTTTTT. J is TRBJ2-2 and V is TRBV9, with unresolved D. This CDR3 spans 14 amino acids. V shed 2 bases and J shed 5 bases, with 10 bases lying between them. Germline V gene sequence: CDR1 SGDLS, CDR2 YYNGEE.

The chain employs TRBV4-3 and TRBJ2-2; 11 nucleotides match TRBD2. The CDR3 runs 17 residues. Unmatched junction bases numbered 6, after V lost 4 bases and J lost 2 bases. Per the germline V gene, CDR1 is LGHNA and CDR2 is YSLEER. The CDR3 sequence is CASSRGGLAVNTGELFF. The DNA of the CDR3 is TGCGCCAGCAGCCGAGGGGGACTAGCGGTTAACACCGGGGAGCTGTTTTTT.

This chain joins TRBV14 and TRBJ2-1; 12 bases line up with TRBD1. V gave up 3 bases and J gave up 2 bases; unmatched junction bases: 5. The CDR3 has 17 residues. Germline loops: CDR1 SGHDN, CDR2 FVKESK. CDR3 in DNA: TGTGCCAGCAGCCACCCCGGGACAGGGGGCGCCTACAATGAGCAGTTCTTC. This gives the protein CASSHPGTGGAYNEQFF.

V is TRBV28 and J is TRBJ2-2; D perhaps matches TRBD1 (6 bases). The V gene's germline CDR1 is MDHEN and CDR2 SYDVKM. The CDR3 is made up of 15 amino acids. Trimming took off 5 bases at V and 2 bases at J, with 12 bases between the two ends. The CDR3 coding sequence is TGTGCCAGCAGTCAAGTTGGGGGCAACACCGGGGAGCTGTTTTTT. It encodes CASSQVGGNTGELFF. Variable domain in full (rest from reference TRBV28 and TRBJ2-2): DVKVTQSSRYLVKRTGEKVFLECVQDMDHENMFWYRQDPGLGLRLIYFSYDVKMKEKGDIPEGYSVSREKKERFSLILESASTNQTSMYLCASSQVGGNTGELFFGEGSRLTVL.

The chain is built from TRBV28 and TRBJ1-2, with TRBD1 as a possible D gene (5 bases). Trimming pared 7 bases from V and 8 bases from J, leaving 11 bases between. This CDR3 comprises 11 residues. CDR1 MDHEN and CDR2 SYDVKM come from the germline V gene. The CDR3 coding sequence is TGTGCCAGCACAGGGCGCATCGGCTACACCTTC. The encoded protein is CASTGRIGYTF.

The chain recombines TRBV5-5 with TRBJ2-7, with 8 bases fitting TRBD1. In germline, CDR1 is SGHKS, CDR2 YYEKEE (reference sequence). The CDR3 has 15 residues. The V and J ends lost 6 bases and 3 bases, in that order; junction bases with no gene match: 11. CDR3 residues: CASNPTGTGIYEQYF. For the CDR3, the DNA is TGTGCCAGCAACCCCACCGGGACAGGTATCTACGAGCAGTACTTC.

A few counts support this clone. J is TRBJ1-1 and V is TRBV6-6; D remains unclear. Germline V lookup: CDR1 MNHNY, CDR2 SVGAGI (reference sequence). The CDR3 extends over 12 amino acids. V was pared by 10 bases and J by 3 bases, with 12 bases between. CDR3 in amino acids: CATLRYDTEAFF. DNA of the CDR3: TGTGCCACCTTACGGTATGACACTGAAGCTTTCTTT.

The chain employs TRBV4-1 and TRBJ1-1; 8 positions match TRBD1. Germline CDR1 MGHRA, CDR2 YSYEKL. The CDR3 has 16 residues. Trimming took 1 base from V and 0 from J; bases not matched to a gene: 4. The CDR3: CASSQVTGALNTEAFF. The CDR3 DNA follows: TGCGCCAGCAGCCAAGTGACAGGGGCGCTGAACACTGAAGCTTTCTTT.

CDR3 loop: CASSQGRTTNEKLFF. CDR3 nucleotides: TGCGCCAGCAGCCAAGGCAGGACAACTAATGAAAAACTGTTTTTT. The chain employs TRBV4-1 and TRBJ1-4, with D unresolved. The CDR3 has 15 amino acids. The V gene's germline CDR1 is MGHRA and CDR2 YSYEKL. V was pared by 1 base and J by 0 bases, with 6 bases between.

This chain links TRBV28 with TRBJ1-4, with 8 bases fitting TRBD1. Looked up from germline, CDR1 is MDHEN and CDR2 is SYDVKM. CDR3 length: 15 amino acids. The V gene end was trimmed by 3 bases and the J gene end by 10 bases; junction bases not matched to a gene: 10. Here the CDR3 reads CASSFPDRGRRKLFF. Written as DNA, the CDR3 is TGTGCCAGCAGTTTCCCAGACAGGGGTAGACGAAAACTGTTTTTT. Looking up the rest from reference TRBV28 and TRBJ1-4 gives the full variable domain: DVKVTQSSRYLVKRTGEKVFLECVQDMDHENMFWYRQDPGLGLRLIYFSYDVKMKEKGDIPEGYSVSREKKERFSLILESASTNQTSMYLCASSFPDRGRRKLFFGSGTQLSVL.

V is TRBV28 and J is TRBJ2-6, with 7 positions matching TRBD1. Germline CDR1 reads MDHEN; CDR2 reads SYDVKM. The ends lost 1 base at V and 0 bases at J; junction bases unmatched: 3. The CDR3 totals 17 residues. The CDR3, as DNA: TGTGCCAGCAGTTTATACAGGGGACACTCTGGGGCCAACGTCCTGACTTTC. It encodes CASSLYRGHSGANVLTF.

Comment on this clone: Within the sample, other DNA sequences also encode this same CDR3. This chain connects TRBV19 to TRBJ1-1, with 7 bases identical to TRBD1. The CDR3 extends over 13 amino acids. Germline-derived CDR1 and CDR2 are LNHDA and SQIVND (reference sequence). V shed 6 bases and J 4 bases; nucleotides not matched to a gene: 5. The CDR3 here is CASSKGARTEAFF. For the CDR3, the DNA is TGTGCCAGTAGCAAGGGGGCGCGCACTGAAGCTTTCTTT.

This clone appeared once. CDR3 region: CASSLSGGHQPQHF. Written as DNA, the CDR3 is TGTGCCAGCAGTTTATCAGGGGGCCATCAGCCCCAGCATTTT. The chain couples TRBV28 to TRBJ1-5; 8 bases are shared with TRBD1. V dropped 1 base and J dropped 5; count of bases not matched to a gene: 1. Germline assignment: CDR1 MDHEN and CDR2 SYDVKM. The CDR3 extends over 14 amino acids.

CDR3 coding DNA: TGTGCCAGCAGTTTATCTCGCTCGCGGGAGCTCGATGAGCAGTTCTTC. This sequence encodes CASSLSRSRELDEQFF. The chain links TRBV28 to TRBJ2-1, with 7 bases lining up with TRBD2. The CDR3 spans 16 residues. V was clipped by 1 base and J by 8 bases; unmatched bases: 11. CDR1 and CDR2 from the germline V gene are MDHEN and SYDVKM.

The chain is built from TRBV6-5 and TRBJ2-7; D is possibly TRBD2 (5 bases). Trimming stripped 11 bases from V and 5 bases from J, with 19 bases between. CDR3 size: 13 residues. Germline CDR1 and CDR2: MNHEY and SVGAGI. CDR3: CASRAGGFNEQYF. CDR3 DNA sequence: TGTGCCTCACGGGCTGGAGGCTTCAACGAGCAGTACTTC.

This chain joins TRBV5-1 and TRBJ1-2; 7 positions match TRBD1. J was trimmed by 6 bases and V by 1 base; bases with no gene match: 3. Germline loops: CDR1 SGHRS, CDR2 YFSETQ. The CDR3 runs to 13 residues. The CDR3 reads CASSLRQGHGYTF. CDR3 sequence (DNA): TGCGCCAGCAGCTTGCGACAGGGCCATGGCTACACCTTC.

V gene TRBV19 combines with J gene TRBJ2-5; D is possibly TRBD2 (5 bases). TRBJ2-7 explains the end of the DNA better; the J call may be wrong. This CDR3 contains 14 residues. Germline loops: CDR1 LNHDA, CDR2 SQIVND (reference sequence). The CDR3 region has the DNA TGTGCCAGTAGTATTGGACTCCTGTCGTACGAGCAGTACTTC. It translates to CASSIGLLSYEQYF.

J is TRBJ2-7 and V is TRBV6-5; the match to TRBD1 covers 10 bases. CDR1 and CDR2 (germline): MNHEY, SVGAGI. The CDR3 covers 13 residues. Germline trimming cut 8 bases from V and 6 bases from J; bases unmatched to any gene: 7. The CDR3, as DNA: TGTGCCAGCCGGGGACAGGGGATTGGCGAGCAGTACTTC. Its translation is CASRGQGIGEQYF.

V and J are TRBV7-3 and TRBJ2-7; 8 bases match TRBD1. CDR1 and CDR2 from the germline V gene are SGHTA and FQGTGA. The CDR3 has 15 residues. V shed 2 bases, J shed 5 bases, and the junction held 8 bases outside the gene matches. CDR3 region: CASSLRGQGSHEQYF. The CDR3 bases are TGTGCCAGCAGCTTACGAGGACAGGGTTCCCACGAGCAGTACTTC. The entire variable domain, with the rest obtained from reference TRBV7-3 and TRBJ2-7, is as follows: GAGVSQTPSNKVTEKGKYVELRCDPISGHTALYWYRQSLGQGPEFLIYFQGTGAADDSGLPNDRFFAVRPEGSVSTLKIQRTERGDSAVYLCASSLRGQGSHEQYFGPGTRLTVT.

This clone has a single count. This chain links TRBV19 with TRBJ2-7; D may be TRBD1 (6 bases). The CDR3 totals 13 residues. V shed 10 bases and J shed 5 bases, with 18 bases lying between them. In germline, CDR1 is LNHDA, CDR2 SQIVND (reference sequence). The CDR3 protein is CATSNEQGHEQYF. CDR3 nucleotides: TGTGCCACCTCCAACGAACAGGGACACGAGCAGTACTTC.

The genes are TRBV18 and TRBJ2-2; D might be TRBD1 (5 bases). In germline, CDR1 is KGHSH, CDR2 LQKENI. V lost 3 bases to trimming and J lost 6 bases, with 11 bases between them. CDR3 length equals 14 residues. CDR3 DNA sequence: TGTGCCAGCTCACCTGTCAGGGCCGCCGGGGAGCTGTTTTTT. Translation gives CASSPVRAAGELFF. Filled out from reference TRBV18 and TRBJ2-2, the complete variable domain reads NAGVMQNPRHLVRRRGQEARLRCSPMKGHSHVYWYRQLPEEGLKFMVYLQKENIIDESGMPKERFSAEFPKEGPSILRIQQVVRGDSAAYFCASSPVRAAGELFFGEGSRLTVL.